The next 5 T cell receptor beta chains were all read from a single sample in a study of siplizumab effects on memory and regulatory T cells. This table comes from immunoSEQ multiplex PCR, and its TCRdb copy is limited to in-frame clones, with some not included. The data show tens of thousands of clones, with around 97% seen just once and about 1% held by the top ten. The sequenced sample was naive CD8+ T cells sorted from blood. The receptors were sampled from a human donor in good health.

The CDR3 nucleotides are TGTGCCAGTAGTATCGCTGGGACCATCACAGATACGCAGTATTTT. Amino acids: CASSIAGTITDTQYF. The rearrangement joins TRBV19 to TRBJ2-3; D might be TRBD1 or TRBD2, each matching 5 bases. CDR1 is LNHDA and CDR2 is SQIVND in the germline V gene (reference sequence). CDR3 length equals 15 residues. V was pared by 3 bases and J by 2 bases, with 12 bases between.

The chain has TRBV7-9 and TRBJ1-2; TRBD1 agrees at 7 bases. The CDR3 is made up of 15 amino acids. V lost 1 base, J lost 4 bases, and 6 bases stayed unmatched. Germline CDR1 and CDR2: SEHNR and FQNEAQ (reference sequence). DNA for the CDR3: TGTGCCAGCAGCTTAGGGCCTCGGGACAGCTATGGCTACACCTTC. Translating it yields CASSLGPRDSYGYTF.

The chain couples TRBV5-1 to TRBJ2-2; D gene uncertain. V was cut by 0 bases and J by 6 bases, with 6 bases left in between. The CDR3 consists of 13 residues. In germline, CDR1 is SGHRS, CDR2 YFSETQ. CDR3 region: CASSLEGPGELFF. In nucleotides, the CDR3 is TGCGCCAGCAGCTTGGAAGGTCCCGGGGAGCTGTTTTTT.

The chain carries TRBV15 and TRBJ2-7; D not certain. This CDR3 contains 14 residues. V lost 0 bases to trimming and J lost 5 bases, with 11 bases between them. The V gene's germline CDR1 is LNHNV and CDR2 YYDKDF (reference sequence). The CDR3: CATSRDRAPDEQYF. The DNA of the CDR3 is TGTGCCACCAGCAGAGATAGGGCGCCCGACGAGCAGTACTTC.

This clone was observed once. The chain carries TRBV20-1 and TRBJ2-1, with 8 bases that match TRBD1. CDR1 and CDR2 from the germline V gene are DFQATT and SNEGSKA (reference sequence). The CDR3 is 11 amino acids. Trimming took 5 bases from V and 6 from J; bases not matched to a gene: 0. The chain's CDR3 is CSAGTGNEQFF. DNA for the CDR3: TGCAGTGCTGGGACAGGCAATGAGCAGTTCTTC.